These 2 T cell receptor beta chains share one sample of origin, sequenced in a study of CD8+ T cells in alopecia areata. RNA, once extracted, was reverse transcribed into cDNA for use as the sequencing template. TCRdb's copy holds only in-frame clones and misses some; the assay was immunoSEQ multiplex PCR. This table holds about 82,000 clones, just over 50% found once. Sequencing was carried out using NKG2D-high CD8+ T cells sorted from blood. These TCRs come from a human donor with alopecia areata.

The chain is built from TRBV6-1 and TRBJ2-1; possibly TRBD2 for D (6 bases). Germline-derived CDR1 and CDR2 are MNHNS and SASEGT. V lost 8 bases to trimming and J lost 4 bases, with 12 bases between them. The CDR3 covers 13 residues. CDR3 in amino acids: CASGGLAYNEQFF. The CDR3 bases are TGTGCCAGCGGGGGACTGGCATACAATGAGCAGTTCTTC.

The chain couples TRBV20-1 to TRBJ1-1; D remains unclear. V was shortened by 5 bases and J by 5 bases, with 6 bases between the two germline ends. Germline lookup yields CDR1 DFQATT and CDR2 SNEGSKA (reference sequence). This CDR3 is 10 amino acids long. In nucleotides, the CDR3 is TGCAGTGCTGTACGTACTGAAGCTTTCTTT. Its translation is CSAVRTEAFF.